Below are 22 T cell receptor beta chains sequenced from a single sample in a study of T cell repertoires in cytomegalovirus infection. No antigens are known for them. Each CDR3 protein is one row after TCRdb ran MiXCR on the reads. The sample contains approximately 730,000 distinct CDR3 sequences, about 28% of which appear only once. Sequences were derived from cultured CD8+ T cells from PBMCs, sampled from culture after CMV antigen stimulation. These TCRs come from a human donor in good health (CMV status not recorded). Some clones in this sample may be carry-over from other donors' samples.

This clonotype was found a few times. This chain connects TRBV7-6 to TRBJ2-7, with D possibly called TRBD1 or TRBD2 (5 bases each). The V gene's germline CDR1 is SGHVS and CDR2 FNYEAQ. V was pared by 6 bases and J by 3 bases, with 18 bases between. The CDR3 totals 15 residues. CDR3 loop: CASSSPGKGSYEQYF. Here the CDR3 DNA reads TGTGCCAGCAGTTCCCCCGGGAAGGGGAGCTACGAGCAGTACTTC.

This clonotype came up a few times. The DNA of the CDR3 is TGTGCCAGCAGTTTATCCAGCGGAGACAGGCGATTGCCCCTCCACTTT. Translation: CASSLSSGDRRLPLHF. The rearrangement uses TRBV27 and TRBJ1-6, with D possibly matching TRBD1 (6 bases). The CDR3 is made up of 16 amino acids. V was cut by 0 bases and J by 13 bases, with 19 bases left in between. CDR1 is MNHEY, CDR2 SMNVEV, per germline (reference sequence).

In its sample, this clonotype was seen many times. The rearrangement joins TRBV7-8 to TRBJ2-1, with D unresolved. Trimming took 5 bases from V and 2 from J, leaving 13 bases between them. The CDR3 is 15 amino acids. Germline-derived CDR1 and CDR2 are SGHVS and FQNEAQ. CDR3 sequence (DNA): TGTGCCAGCAGCCCCTTCTTGACCCCCTACAATGAGCAGTTCTTC. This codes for CASSPFLTPYNEQFF.

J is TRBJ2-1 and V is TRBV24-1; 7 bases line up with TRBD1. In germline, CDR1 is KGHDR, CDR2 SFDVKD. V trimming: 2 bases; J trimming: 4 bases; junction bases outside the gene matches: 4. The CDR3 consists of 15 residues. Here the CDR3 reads CATSDSDRVYNEQFF. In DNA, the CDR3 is TGTGCCACCAGTGATTCAGACAGGGTTTACAATGAGCAGTTCTTC.

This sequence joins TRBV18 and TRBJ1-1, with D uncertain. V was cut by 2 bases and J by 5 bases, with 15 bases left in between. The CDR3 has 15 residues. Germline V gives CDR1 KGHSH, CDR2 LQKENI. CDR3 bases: TGTGCCAGCTCACCAAGTACGTCCAGACGGACTGAAGCTTTCTTT. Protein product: CASSPSTSRRTEAFF.

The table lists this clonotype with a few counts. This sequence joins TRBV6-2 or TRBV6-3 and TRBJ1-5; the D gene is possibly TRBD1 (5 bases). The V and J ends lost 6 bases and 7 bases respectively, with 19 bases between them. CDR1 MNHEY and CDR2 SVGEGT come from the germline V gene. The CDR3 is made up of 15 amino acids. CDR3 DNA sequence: TGTGCCAGCAGCCTATACGGCGGGGCCGTACAGCCCCAGCATTTT. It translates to CASSLYGGAVQPQHF.

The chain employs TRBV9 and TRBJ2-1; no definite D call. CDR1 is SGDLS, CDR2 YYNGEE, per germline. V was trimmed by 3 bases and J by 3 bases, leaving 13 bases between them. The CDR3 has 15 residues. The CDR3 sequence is CASSGRRGLYNEQFF. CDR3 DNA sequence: TGTGCCAGCAGCGGTCGGCGAGGTCTCTACAATGAGCAGTTCTTC.

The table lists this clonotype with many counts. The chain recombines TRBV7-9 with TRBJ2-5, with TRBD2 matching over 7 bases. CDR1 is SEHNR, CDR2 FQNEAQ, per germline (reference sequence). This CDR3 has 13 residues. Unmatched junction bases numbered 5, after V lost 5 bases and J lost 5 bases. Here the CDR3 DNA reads TGTGCCAGCAGCCCGGACGGGAGGGAGACCCAGTACTTC. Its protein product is CASSPDGRETQYF.

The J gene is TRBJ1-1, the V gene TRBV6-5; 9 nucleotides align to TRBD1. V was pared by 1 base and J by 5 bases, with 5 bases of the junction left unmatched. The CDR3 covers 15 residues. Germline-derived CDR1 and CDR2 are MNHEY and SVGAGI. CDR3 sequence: CASSYFPGQGTEAFF. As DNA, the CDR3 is TGTGCCAGCAGTTACTTCCCCGGACAGGGGACTGAAGCTTTCTTT.

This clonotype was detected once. The CDR3 sequence: CASSEGTATSYEQYF. The CDR3 DNA reads TGTGCCAGCAGTGAAGGAACAGCTACCTCCTACGAGCAGTACTTC. The chain uses TRBV2 and TRBJ2-7; D is unclear. The CDR3 is 15 residues long. The V gene's germline CDR1 is SNHLY and CDR2 FYNNEI. The germline V and J ends were trimmed by 1 base and 0 bases, with 10 bases remaining between them. The full variable domain, in which reference TRBV2 and TRBJ2-7 provide the parts outside the CDR3, is EPEVTQTPSHQVTQMGQEVILRCVPISNHLYFYWYRQILGQKVEFLVSFYNNEISEKSEIFDDQFSVERPDGSNFTLKIRSTKLEDSAMYFCASSEGTATSYEQYFGPGTRLTVT.

The CDR3 spells CASSTGGGDPYEQYF. The CDR3 coding sequence is TGTGCCAGTAGTACAGGGGGAGGGGATCCATACGAGCAGTACTTC. V is TRBV19 and J is TRBJ2-7; D is perhaps TRBD1 or TRBD2 (7 bases each). Deletions cut 4 bases from V and 4 bases from J, with 17 bases between. Germline CDR1 and CDR2: LNHDA and SQIVND (reference sequence). CDR3 length: 15 residues.

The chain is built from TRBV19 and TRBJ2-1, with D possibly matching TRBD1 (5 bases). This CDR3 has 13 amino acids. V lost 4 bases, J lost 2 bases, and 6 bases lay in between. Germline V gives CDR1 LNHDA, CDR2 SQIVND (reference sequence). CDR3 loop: CASSKGTYNEQFF. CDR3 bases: TGTGCCAGTAGTAAGGGGACCTACAATGAGCAGTTCTTC.

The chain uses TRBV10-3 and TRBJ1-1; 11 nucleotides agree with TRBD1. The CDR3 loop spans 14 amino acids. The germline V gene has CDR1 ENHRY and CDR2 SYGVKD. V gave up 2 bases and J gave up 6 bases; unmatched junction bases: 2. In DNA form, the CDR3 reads TGTGCCATCAGTGAGGGGACAGGGGGACCTGAAGCTTTCTTT. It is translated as CAISEGTGGPEAFF.

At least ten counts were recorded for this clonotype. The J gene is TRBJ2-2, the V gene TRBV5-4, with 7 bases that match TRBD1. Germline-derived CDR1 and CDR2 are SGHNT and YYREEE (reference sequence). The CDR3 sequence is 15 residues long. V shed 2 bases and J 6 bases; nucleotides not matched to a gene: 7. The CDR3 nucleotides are TGTGCCAGCAGCTTAGGGGGCCTAGAAGCCGGGGAGCTGTTTTTT. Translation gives CASSLGGLEAGELFF.

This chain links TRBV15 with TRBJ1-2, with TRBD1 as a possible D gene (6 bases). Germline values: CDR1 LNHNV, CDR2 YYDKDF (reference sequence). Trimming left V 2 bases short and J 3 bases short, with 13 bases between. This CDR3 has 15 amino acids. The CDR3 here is CATSRQGGGYYGYTF. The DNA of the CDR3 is TGTGCCACCAGCAGACAAGGAGGGGGATACTATGGCTACACCTTC.

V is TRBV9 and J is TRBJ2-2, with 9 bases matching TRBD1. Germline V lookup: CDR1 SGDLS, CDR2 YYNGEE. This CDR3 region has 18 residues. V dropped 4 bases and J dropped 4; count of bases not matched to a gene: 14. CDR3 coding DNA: TGTGCCAGCAGCTCCTCCGGGACAGGGTTAGGGGGCACCGGGGAGCTGTTTTTT. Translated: CASSSSGTGLGGTGELFF. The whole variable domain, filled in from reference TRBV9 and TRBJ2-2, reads DSGVTQTPKHLITATGQRVTLRCSPRSGDLSVYWYQQSLDQGLQFLIQYYNGEERAKGNILERFSAQQFPDLHSELNLSSLELGDSALYFCASSSSGTGLGGTGELFFGEGSRLTVL.

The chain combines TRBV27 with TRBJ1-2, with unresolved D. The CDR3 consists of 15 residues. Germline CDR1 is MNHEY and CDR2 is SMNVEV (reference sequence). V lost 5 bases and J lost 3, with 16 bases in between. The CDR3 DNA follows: TGTGCCAGCAGTCCCCTGCGAGGTGGGGACTATGGCTACACCTTC. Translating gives CASSPLRGGDYGYTF.

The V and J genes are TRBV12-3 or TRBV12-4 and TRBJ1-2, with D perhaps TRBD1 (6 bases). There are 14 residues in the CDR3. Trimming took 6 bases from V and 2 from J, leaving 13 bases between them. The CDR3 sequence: CASRDKTGNYGYTF. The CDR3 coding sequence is TGTGCCAGCAGGGACAAGACAGGAAACTATGGCTACACCTTC.

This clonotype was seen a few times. The CDR3 sequence: CASSRPRDSPNTEAFF. DNA of the CDR3: TGTGCCAGCAGTAGACCCCGGGACAGCCCGAACACTGAAGCTTTCTTT. J is TRBJ1-1 and V is TRBV2; 7 bases match TRBD1. In germline, CDR1 is SNHLY, CDR2 FYNNEI. Trimming removed 5 bases from V and 1 base from J; junction bases left unmatched: 10. The CDR3 sequence is 16 residues long.

The CDR3 spells CASRTPIGTGHGYTF. The CDR3 coding sequence is TGTGCCAGCAGGACCCCGATCGGGACAGGGCATGGCTACACCTTC. The V gene is TRBV7-4, the J gene TRBJ1-2; 9 bases line up with TRBD1. Germline loops: CDR1 SGHVT, CDR2 SQSDAQ. The CDR3 loop spans 15 amino acids. V dropped 6 bases and J dropped 6; count of bases not matched to a gene: 11.

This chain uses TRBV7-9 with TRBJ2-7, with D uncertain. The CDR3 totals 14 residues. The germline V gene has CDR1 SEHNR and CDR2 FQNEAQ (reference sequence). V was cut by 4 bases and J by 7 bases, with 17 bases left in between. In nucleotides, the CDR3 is TGTGCCAGCAGCTCCAACGATGTGTTGTATGAGCAGTACTTC. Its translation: CASSSNDVLYEQYF.

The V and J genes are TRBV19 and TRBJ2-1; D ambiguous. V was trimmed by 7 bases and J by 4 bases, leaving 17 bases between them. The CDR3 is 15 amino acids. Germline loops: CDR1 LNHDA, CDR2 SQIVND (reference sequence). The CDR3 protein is CASKGFEGSYNEQFF. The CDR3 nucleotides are TGTGCCAGTAAAGGGTTCGAAGGCAGTTACAATGAGCAGTTCTTC.